This T cell receptor beta chain was captured in a study of T-cell memory formation after mild COVID-19. Study overall: Clusters of TCRs were largely donor specific. Regarding the study as a whole: Day 15 to 85 contractors were CD4/CD8 balanced; later expanders leaned CD4+.

UMIs and sample barcodes were carried by the TCR alpha and TCR beta cDNA libraries that 5'RACE produced using constant-segment primers. TCRdb used MiXCR to reprocess the 5' RACE reads, holding one entry per CDR3 protein. Counted here are under 550,000 distinct CDR3 sequences, roughly 18% occurring once; the ten biggest clones make up over 9%. In its sample, this clonotype was seen a few times. No antigen is known for it. Sequencing was done on a sample of PBMCs or a T cell subset sorted from them (not recorded which). The receptor's source is an adult woman who had mild COVID-19 (a few samples of this study predate the infection). Cell type and time point are not known.

CDR3: CASSENRGQTEAFF. CDR3 nucleotides: TGCGCCAGCAGCGAAAACAGGGGGCAAACTGAAGCTTTCTTT. The chain carries TRBV5-1 and TRBJ1-1; 9 bases are a match to TRBD1. Trimming removed 4 bases from V and 5 bases from J; junction bases left unmatched: 6. The CDR3 extends over 14 amino acids. CDR1 is SGHRS, CDR2 YFSETQ, per germline. The whole variable domain, filled in from reference TRBV5-1 and TRBJ1-1, reads KAGVTQTPRYLIKTRGQQVTLSCSPISGHRSVSWYQQTPGQGLQFLFEYFSETQRNKGNFPGRFSGRQFSNSRSEMNVSTLELGDSALYLCASSENRGQTEAFFGQGTRLTVV.